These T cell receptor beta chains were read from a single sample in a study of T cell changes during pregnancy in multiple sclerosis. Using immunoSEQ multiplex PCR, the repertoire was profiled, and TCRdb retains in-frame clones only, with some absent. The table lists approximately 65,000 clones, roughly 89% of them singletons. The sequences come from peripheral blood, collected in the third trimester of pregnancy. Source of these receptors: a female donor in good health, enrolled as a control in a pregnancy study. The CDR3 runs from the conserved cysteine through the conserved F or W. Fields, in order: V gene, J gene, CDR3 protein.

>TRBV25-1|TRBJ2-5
CASSGGTAAKETQYF
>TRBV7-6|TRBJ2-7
CASSPERGGSHYEQYF
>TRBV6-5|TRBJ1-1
CATLKPGGGTEAFF
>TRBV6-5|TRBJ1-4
CASSRDTAGEKLFF
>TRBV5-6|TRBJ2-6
CASSLAGSSGANVLTF
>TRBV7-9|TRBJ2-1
CASSLQTPEQFF
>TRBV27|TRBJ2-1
CASSFLAGAYNEQFF
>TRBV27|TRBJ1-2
CASSLVGGAQNYGYTF
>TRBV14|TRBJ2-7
CASSPTGSILRYEQYF
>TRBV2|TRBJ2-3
CASKGTGFFNGHSTDTQYF
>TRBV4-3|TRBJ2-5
CASSQDPGTGEETQYF
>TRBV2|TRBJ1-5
CASSDEGYSNQPQHF
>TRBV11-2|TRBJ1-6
CASSLVGTMESPLHF
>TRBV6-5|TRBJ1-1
CASSAFRTGNTEAFF
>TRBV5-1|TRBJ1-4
CASRIKGQRNEKLFF
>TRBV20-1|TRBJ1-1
CSASSGTEAFF
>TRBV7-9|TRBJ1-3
CASSPLDPGLSGNTIYF